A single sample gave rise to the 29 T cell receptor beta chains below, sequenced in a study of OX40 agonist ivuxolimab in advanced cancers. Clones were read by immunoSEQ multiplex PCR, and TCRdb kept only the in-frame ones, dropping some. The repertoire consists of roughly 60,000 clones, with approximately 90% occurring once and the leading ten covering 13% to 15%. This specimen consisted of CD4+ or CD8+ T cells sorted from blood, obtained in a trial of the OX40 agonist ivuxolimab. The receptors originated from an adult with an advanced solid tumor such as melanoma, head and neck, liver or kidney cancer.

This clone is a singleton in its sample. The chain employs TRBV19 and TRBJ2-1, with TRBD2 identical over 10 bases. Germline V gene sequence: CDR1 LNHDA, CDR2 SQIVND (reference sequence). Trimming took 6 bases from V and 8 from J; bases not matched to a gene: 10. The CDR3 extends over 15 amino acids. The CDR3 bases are TGTGCCAGTAGCATGACTAGCGGGCCGGGCGATGAGCAGTTCTTC. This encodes CASSMTSGPGDEQFF.

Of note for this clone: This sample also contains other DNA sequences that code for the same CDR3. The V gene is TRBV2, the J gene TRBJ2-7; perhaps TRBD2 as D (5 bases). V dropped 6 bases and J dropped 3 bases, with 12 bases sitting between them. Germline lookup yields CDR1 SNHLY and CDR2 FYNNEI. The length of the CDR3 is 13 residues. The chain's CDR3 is CASRGPLVYEQYF. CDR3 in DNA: TGTGCCAGCAGGGGTCCACTAGTCTACGAGCAGTACTTC.

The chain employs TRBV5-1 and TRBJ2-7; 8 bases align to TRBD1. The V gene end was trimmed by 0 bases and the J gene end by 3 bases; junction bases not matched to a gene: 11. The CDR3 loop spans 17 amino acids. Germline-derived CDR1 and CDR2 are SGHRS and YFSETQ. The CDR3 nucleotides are TGCGCCAGCAGCTTGGCTCAGGGGGCACTACAATTCTACGAGCAGTACTTC. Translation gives CASSLAQGALQFYEQYF.

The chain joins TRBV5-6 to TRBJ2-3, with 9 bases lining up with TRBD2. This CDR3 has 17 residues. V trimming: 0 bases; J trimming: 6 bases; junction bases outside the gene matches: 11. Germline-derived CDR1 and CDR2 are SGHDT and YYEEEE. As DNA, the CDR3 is TGTGCCAGCAGCTTGGAGTTAGCGGGGGCCGCCGGGGATACGCAGTATTTT. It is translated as CASSLELAGAAGDTQYF.

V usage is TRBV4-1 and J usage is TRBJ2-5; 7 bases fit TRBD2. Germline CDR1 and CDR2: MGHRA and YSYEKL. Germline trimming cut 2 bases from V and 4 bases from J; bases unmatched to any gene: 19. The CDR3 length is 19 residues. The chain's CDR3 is CASSQNPHRGAGPAETQYF. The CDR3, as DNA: TGCGCCAGCAGCCAAAATCCGCATCGGGGAGCGGGGCCCGCAGAGACCCAGTACTTC.

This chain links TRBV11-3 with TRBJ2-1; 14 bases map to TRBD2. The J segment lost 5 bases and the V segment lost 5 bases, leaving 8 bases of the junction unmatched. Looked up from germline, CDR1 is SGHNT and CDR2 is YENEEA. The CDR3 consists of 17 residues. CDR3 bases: TGTGCCAGCAGCCCCTGGACTAGCGGGGGGCCCGACAATGAGCAGTTCTTC. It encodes CASSPWTSGGPDNEQFF.

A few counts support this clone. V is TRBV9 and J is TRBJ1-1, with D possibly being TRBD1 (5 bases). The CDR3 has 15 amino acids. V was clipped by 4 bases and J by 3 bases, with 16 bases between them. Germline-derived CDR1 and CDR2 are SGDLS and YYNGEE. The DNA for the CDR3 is TGTGCCAGCAGCTCAGGGAGGAGTGAGGACACTGAAGCTTTCTTT. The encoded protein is CASSSGRSEDTEAFF.

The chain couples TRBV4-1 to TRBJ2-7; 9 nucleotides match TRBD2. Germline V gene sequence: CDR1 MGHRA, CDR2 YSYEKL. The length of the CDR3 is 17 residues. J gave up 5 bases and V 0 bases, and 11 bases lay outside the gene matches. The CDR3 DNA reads TGCGCCAGCAGCCAAGATAAGGCGGGAGGGCCGTGGGACGAGCAGTACTTC. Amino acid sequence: CASSQDKAGGPWDEQYF.

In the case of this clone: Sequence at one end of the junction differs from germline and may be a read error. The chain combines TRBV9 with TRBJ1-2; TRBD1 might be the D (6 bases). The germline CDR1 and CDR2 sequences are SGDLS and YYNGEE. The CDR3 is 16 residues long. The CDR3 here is CASSDESTGFTYGHTF. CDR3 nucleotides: TGTGCCAGCAGCGATGAGAGTACAGGGTTTACCTATGGCCACACCTTC.

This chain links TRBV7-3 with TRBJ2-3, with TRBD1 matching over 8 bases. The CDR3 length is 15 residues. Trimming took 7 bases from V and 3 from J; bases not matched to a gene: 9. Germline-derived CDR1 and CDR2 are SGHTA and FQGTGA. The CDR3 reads CASTVTGGRTDTQYF. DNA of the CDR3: TGTGCCAGCACGGTCACAGGGGGGCGAACAGATACGCAGTATTTT.

CDR3 sequence reads: CASSGFGTGDNEQFF. The CDR3 coding sequence is TGTGCCAGCAGCGGTTTTGGGACAGGGGATAATGAGCAGTTCTTC. The chain recombines TRBV9 with TRBJ2-1; 10 bases are a match to TRBD1. With 3 bases clipped from V and 7 bases from J, the junction kept 7 bases outside the gene matches. Germline CDR1 is SGDLS and CDR2 is YYNGEE. The CDR3 length is 15 residues.

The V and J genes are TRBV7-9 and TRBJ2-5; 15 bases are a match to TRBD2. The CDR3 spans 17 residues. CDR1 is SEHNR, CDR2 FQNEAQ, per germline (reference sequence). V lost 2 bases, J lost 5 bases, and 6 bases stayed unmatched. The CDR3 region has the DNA TGTGCCAGCAGCTTACCCGGACTAGCGGGGGGGCGCGAGACCCAGTACTTC. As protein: CASSLPGLAGGRETQYF.

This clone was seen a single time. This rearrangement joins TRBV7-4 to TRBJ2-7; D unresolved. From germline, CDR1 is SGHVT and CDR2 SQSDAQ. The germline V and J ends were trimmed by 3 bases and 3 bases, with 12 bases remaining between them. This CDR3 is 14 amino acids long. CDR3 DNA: TGTGCCAGCAGCTTGGGGATGTGGGACTACGAGCAGTACTTC. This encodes CASSLGMWDYEQYF.

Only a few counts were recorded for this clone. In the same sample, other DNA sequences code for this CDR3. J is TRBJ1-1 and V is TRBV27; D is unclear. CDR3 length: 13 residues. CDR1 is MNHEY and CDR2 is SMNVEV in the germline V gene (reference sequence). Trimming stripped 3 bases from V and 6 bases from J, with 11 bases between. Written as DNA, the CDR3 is TGTGCCAGCAGTTTTGGTGCGAGTGCTGAAGCTTTCTTT. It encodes CASSFGASAEAFF.

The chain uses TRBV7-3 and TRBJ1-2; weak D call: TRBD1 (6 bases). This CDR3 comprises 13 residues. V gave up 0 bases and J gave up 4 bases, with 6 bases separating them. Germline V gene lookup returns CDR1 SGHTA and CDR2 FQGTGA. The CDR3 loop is CASSLTGGYGYTF. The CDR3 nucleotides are TGTGCCAGCAGCTTAACAGGGGGCTATGGCTACACCTTC.

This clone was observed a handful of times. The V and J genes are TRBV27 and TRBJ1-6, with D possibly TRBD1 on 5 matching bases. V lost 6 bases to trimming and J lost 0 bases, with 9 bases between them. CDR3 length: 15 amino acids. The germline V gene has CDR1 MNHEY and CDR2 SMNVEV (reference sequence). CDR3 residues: CASRWGSSYNSPLHF. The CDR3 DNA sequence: TGTGCCAGCAGATGGGGGAGCTCCTATAATTCACCCCTCCACTTT.

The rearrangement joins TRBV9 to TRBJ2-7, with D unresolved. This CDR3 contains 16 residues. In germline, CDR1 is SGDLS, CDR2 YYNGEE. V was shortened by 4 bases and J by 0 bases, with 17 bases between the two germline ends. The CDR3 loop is CASSHSGVSNSYEQYF. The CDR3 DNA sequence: TGTGCCAGCAGCCATTCCGGCGTCTCCAACTCCTACGAGCAGTACTTC. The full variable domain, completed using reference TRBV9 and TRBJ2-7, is DSGVTQTPKHLITATGQRVTLRCSPRSGDLSVYWYQQSLDQGLQFLIQYYNGEERAKGNILERFSAQQFPDLHSELNLSSLELGDSALYFCASSHSGVSNSYEQYFGPGTRLTVT.

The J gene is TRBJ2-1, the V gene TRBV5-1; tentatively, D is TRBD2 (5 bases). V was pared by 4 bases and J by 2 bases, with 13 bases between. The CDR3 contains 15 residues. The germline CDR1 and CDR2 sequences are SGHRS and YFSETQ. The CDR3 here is CASSQTSWAYNEQFF. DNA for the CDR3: TGCGCCAGCAGCCAAACTAGTTGGGCCTACAATGAGCAGTTCTTC.

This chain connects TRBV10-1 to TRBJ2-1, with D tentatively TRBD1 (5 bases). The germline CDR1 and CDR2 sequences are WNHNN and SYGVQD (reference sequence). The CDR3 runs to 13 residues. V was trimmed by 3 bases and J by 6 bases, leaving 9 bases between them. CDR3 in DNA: TGCGCCAGCAGTGAAGGGGCTCTCAATGAGCAGTTCTTC. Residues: CASSEGALNEQFF.

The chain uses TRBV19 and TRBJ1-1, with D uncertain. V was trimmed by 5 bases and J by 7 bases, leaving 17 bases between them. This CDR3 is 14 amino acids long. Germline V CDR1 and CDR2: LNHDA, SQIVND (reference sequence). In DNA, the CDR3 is TGTGCCAGTAGTCCAAGTCAGGAATTGGGTGAAGCTTTCTTT. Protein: CASSPSQELGEAFF.

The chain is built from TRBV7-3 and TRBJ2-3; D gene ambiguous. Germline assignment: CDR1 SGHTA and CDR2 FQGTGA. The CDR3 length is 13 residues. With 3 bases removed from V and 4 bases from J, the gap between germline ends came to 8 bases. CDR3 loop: CASSFDSSDTQYF. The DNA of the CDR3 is TGTGCCAGCAGCTTCGATTCCTCAGATACGCAGTATTTT.

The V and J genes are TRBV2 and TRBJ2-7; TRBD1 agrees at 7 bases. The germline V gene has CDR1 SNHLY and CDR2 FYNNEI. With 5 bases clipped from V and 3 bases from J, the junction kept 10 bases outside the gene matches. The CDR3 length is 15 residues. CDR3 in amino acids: CASSQLIRQGYEQYF. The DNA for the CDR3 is TGTGCCAGCAGTCAGCTTATAAGACAGGGCTACGAGCAGTACTTC.

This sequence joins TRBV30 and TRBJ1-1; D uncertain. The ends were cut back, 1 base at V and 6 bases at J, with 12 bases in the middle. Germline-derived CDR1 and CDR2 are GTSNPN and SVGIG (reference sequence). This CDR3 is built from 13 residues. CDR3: CAWSGHSVAEAFF. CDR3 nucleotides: TGTGCCTGGAGTGGACATTCCGTCGCTGAAGCTTTCTTT.

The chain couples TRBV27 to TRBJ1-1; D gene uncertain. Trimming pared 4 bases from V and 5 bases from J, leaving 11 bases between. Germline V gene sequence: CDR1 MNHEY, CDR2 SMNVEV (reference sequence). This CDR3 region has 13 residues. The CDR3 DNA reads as TGTGCCAGCAGTTATGGGAGTCGAACTGAAGCTTTCTTT. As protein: CASSYGSRTEAFF.

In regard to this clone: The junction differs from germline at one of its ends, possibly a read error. The CDR3 bases are TGCGCCAGCAGTGAGGGGGACAGCGGGGACTTC. Protein sequence: CASSEGDSGDF. The chain combines TRBV10-2 with TRBJ1-2, with 7 bases matching TRBD1. Germline V lookup: CDR1 WSHSY, CDR2 SAAADI. This CDR3 has 11 amino acids.

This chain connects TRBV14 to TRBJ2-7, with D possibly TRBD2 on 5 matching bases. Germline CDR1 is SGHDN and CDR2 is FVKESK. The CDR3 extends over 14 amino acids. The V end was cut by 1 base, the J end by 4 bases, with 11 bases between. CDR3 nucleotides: TGTGCCAGCAGCCAAGGACGGCTAGCTTACGAGCAGTACTTC. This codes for CASSQGRLAYEQYF.

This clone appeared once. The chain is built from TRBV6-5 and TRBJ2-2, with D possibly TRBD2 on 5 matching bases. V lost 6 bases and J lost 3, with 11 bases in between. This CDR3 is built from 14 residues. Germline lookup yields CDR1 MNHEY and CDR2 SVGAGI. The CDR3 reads CASSPRGDTGELFF. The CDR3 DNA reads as TGTGCCAGCAGCCCTCGGGGTGACACCGGGGAGCTGTTTTTT.

In DNA, the CDR3 is TGTGCCAGCAGACCTCTCGCATCCGAGCAGTACTTC. Encoded protein: CASRPLASEQYF. This chain uses TRBV7-9 with TRBJ2-7; unclear D gene. Germline loops: CDR1 SEHNR, CDR2 FQNEAQ (reference sequence). The CDR3 contains 12 residues. V lost 6 bases to trimming and J lost 6 bases, with 12 bases between them.

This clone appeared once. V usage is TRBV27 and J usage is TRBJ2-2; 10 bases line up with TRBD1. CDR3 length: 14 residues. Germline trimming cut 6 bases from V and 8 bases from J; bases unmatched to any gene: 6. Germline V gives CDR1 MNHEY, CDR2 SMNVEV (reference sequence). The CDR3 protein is CASSRQGAGGELFF. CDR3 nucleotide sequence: TGTGCCAGCAGCCGACAGGGGGCGGGTGGGGAGCTGTTTTTT.